This T cell receptor (beta chain) was recovered during a study of tumor and adjacent non-tumor tissue in lung cancer. The CDR3 has 16 amino acids. The germline V gene encodes CDR1 GTSNPN and CDR2 SVGIG (reference sequence). The V end was cut by 4 bases, the J end by 2 bases, with 18 bases between. Three rounds of nested PCR, following a modified ARM-PCR protocol, produced the TCRbeta library. TCRdb re-analysed the multiplex PCR reads in MiXCR, keeping a single row per CDR3 protein. The sample shows 60,000 to 85,000 distinct CDR3 sequences, around 74% of them seen only once. The template was RNA from unsorted bulk tissue. This clonotype was counted a single time. This may be a read error: a much more frequent sequence differs by one nucleotide.

The chain combines TRBV30 with TRBJ1-3; D is possibly TRBD1 (5 bases). The receptor's source is a woman aged 45-65 years with non-small cell lung cancer. Sequenced: lung tumor tissue. The CDR3 sequence is CAWTPGRRFPGNTIYF. The CDR3 DNA reads as TGTGCCTGGACTCCGGGACGGCGGTTCCCTGGAAACACCATATATTTT. The full variable domain, completed using reference TRBV30 and TRBJ1-3, is SQTIHQWPATLVQPVGSPLSLECTVEGTSNPNLYWYRQAAGRGLQLLFYSVGIGQISSEVPQNLSASRPQDRQFILSSKKLLLSDSGFYLCAWTPGRRFPGNTIYFGEGSWLTVV.